This entry is about one T cell receptor beta chain. These data come from a study of control samples from healthy donors and cancer patients. V was clipped by 4 bases and J by 6 bases; unmatched bases: 3. The CDR3 length is 14 residues. CDR1 and CDR2 from the germline V gene are SGHRS and YFSETQ. Sequencing was performed with immunoSEQ multiplex PCR; in TCRdb, only in-frame clones are kept and a portion is missing. This table holds 98,000 or so clones, roughly 83% found once. This chain connects TRBV5-1 to TRBJ1-6; TRBD1 matches at 8 bases. This TCR was recovered from a woman in her 30s in good health. The specimen sequenced was blood. The CDR3 sequence is CASSPTGGNSPLHF. In DNA form, the CDR3 reads TGCGCCAGCAGCCCAACAGGGGGTAATTCACCCCTCCACTTT.